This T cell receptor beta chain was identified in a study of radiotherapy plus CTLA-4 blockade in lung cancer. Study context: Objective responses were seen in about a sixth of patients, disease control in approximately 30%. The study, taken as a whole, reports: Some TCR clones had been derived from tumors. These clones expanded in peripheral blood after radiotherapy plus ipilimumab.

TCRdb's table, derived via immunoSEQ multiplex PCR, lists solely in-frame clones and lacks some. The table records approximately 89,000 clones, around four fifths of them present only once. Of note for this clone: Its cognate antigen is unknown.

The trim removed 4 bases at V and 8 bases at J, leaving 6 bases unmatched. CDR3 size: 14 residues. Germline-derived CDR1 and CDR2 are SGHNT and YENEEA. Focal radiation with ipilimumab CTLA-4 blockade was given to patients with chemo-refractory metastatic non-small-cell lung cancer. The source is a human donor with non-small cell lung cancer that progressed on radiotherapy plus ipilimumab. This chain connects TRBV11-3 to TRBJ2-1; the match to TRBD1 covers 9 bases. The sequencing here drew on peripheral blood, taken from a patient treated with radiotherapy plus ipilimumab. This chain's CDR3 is CASSSAGTGYEQFF. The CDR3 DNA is TGTGCCAGCAGCTCGGCCGGGACAGGGTATGAGCAGTTCTTC. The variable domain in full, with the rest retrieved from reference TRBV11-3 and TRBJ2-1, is EAGVVQSPRYKIIEKKQPVAFWCNPISGHNTLYWYLQNLGQGPELLIRYENEEAVDDSQLPKDRFSAERLKGVDSTLKIQPAELGDSAVYLCASSSAGTGYEQFFGPGTRLTVL.